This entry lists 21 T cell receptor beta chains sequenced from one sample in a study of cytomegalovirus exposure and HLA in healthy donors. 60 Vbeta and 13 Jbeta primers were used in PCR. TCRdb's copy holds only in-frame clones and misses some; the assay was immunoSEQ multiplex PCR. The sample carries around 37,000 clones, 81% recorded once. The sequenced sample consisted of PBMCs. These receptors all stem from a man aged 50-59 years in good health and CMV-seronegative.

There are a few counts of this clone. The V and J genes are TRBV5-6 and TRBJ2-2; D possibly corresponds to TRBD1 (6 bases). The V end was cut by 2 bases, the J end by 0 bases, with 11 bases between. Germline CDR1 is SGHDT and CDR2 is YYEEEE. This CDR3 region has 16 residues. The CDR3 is CASSFWTAANTGELFF. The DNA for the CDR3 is TGTGCCAGCAGCTTTTGGACAGCCGCGAACACCGGGGAGCTGTTTTTT. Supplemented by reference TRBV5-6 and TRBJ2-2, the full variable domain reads DAGVTQSPTHLIKTRGQQVTLRCSPKSGHDTVSWYQQALGQGPQFIFQYYEEEERQRGNFPDRFSGHQFPNYSSELNVNALLLGDSALYLCASSFWTAANTGELFFGEGSRLTVL.

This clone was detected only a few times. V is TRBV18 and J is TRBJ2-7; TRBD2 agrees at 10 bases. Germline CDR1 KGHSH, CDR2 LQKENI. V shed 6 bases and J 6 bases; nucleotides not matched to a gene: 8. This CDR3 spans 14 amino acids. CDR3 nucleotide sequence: TGTGCCAGCTCCCCCGGGACTAGCGACGCCGAGCAGTACTTC. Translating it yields CASSPGTSDAEQYF. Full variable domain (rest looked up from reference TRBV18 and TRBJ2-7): NAGVMQNPRHLVRRRGQEARLRCSPMKGHSHVYWYRQLPEEGLKFMVYLQKENIIDESGMPKERFSAEFPKEGPSILRIQQVVRGDSAAYFCASSPGTSDAEQYFGPGTRLTVT.

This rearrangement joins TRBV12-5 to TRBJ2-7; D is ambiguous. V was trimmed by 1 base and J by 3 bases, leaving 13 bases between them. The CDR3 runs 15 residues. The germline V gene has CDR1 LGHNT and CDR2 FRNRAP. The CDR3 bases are TGTGCTAGTGGTTTGGCCCCTACGGGTGTCTACGAGCAGTACTTC. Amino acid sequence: CASGLAPTGVYEQYF.

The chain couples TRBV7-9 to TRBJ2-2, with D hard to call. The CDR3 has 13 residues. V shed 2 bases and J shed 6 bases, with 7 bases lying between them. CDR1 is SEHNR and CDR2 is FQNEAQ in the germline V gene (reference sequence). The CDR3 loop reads CASSLQISGELFF. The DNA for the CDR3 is TGTGCCAGCAGCTTACAGATCTCCGGGGAGCTGTTTTTT.

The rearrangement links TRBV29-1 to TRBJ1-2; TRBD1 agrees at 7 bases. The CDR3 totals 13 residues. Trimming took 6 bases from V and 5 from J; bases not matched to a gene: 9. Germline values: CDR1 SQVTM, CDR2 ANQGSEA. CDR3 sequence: CSVTQGNSYGYTF. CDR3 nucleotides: TGCAGCGTGACACAGGGGAATAGTTATGGCTACACCTTC.

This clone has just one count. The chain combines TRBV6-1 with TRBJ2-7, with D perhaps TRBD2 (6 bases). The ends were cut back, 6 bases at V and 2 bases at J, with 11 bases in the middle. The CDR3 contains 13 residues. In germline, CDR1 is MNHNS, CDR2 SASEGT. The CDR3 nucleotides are TGTGCCAGCAGGGGGGGACTGACCTACGAGCAGTACTTC. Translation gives CASRGGLTYEQYF.

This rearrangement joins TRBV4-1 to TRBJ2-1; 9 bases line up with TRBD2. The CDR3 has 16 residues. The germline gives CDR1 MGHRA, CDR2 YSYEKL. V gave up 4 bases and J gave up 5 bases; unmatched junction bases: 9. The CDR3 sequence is CASSPRPAGGNNEQFF. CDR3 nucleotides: TGCGCCAGCAGCCCTCGTCCGGCGGGAGGGAACAATGAGCAGTTCTTC.

CDR3 in amino acids: CASKGWASGRTDTQYF. CDR3 sequence (DNA): TGTGCCAGTAAAGGGTGGGCTAGCGGACGCACAGATACGCAGTATTTT. The chain has TRBV19 and TRBJ2-3; 7 bases line up with TRBD2. The CDR3 is 16 residues long. J was trimmed by 1 base and V by 7 bases; bases with no gene match: 11. From germline, CDR1 is LNHDA and CDR2 SQIVND (reference sequence).

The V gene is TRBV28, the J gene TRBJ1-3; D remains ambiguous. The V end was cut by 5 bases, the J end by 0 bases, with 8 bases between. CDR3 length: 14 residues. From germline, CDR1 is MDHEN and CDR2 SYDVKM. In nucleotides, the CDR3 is TGTGCCAGCAGTCTCGCGGGCTCTGGAAACACCATATATTTT. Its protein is CASSLAGSGNTIYF.

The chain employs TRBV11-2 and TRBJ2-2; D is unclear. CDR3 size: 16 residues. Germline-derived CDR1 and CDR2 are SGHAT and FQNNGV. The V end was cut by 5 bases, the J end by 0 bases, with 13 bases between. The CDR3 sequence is CASSPFGGANTGELFF. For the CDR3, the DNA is TGTGCCAGCAGCCCCTTTGGCGGTGCGAACACCGGGGAGCTGTTTTTT.

The CDR3 here is CASSLGGTSSFF. CDR3 DNA: TGTGCCAGCAGCTTAGGGGGGACTAGCTCGTTCTTC. The rearrangement links TRBV7-9 to TRBJ2-1, with 9 bases lining up with TRBD2. This CDR3 is built from 12 residues. CDR1 is SEHNR, CDR2 FQNEAQ, per germline (reference sequence). The V and J ends lost 1 base and 15 bases, in that order; junction bases with no gene match: 4.

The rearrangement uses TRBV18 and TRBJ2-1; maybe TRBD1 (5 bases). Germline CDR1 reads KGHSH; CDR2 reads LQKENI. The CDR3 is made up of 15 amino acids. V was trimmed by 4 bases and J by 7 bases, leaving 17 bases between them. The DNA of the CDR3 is TGTGCCAGCTCACGAACAGCGACACCAGGGAATGAGCAGTTCTTC. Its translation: CASSRTATPGNEQFF.

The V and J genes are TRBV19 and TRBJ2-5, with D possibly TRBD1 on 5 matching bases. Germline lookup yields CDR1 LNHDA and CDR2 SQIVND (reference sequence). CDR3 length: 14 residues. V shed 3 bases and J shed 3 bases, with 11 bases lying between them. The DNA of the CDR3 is TGTGCCAGTAGTATGGCAGGGTTAGAAGAGACCCAGTACTTC. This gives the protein CASSMAGLEETQYF. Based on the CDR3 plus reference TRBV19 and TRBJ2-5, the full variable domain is DGGITQSPKYLFRKEGQNVTLSCEQNLNHDAMYWYRQDPGQGLRLIYYSQIVNDFQKGDIAEGYSVSREKKESFPLTVTSAQKNPTAFYLCASSMAGLEETQYFGPGTRLLVL.

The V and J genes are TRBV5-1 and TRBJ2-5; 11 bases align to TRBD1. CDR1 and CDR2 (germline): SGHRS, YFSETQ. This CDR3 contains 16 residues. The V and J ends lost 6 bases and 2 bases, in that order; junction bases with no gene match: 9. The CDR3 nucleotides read TGCGCCAGCACACGGACAGGGGGCGTGGGACAAGAGACCCAGTACTTC. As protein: CASTRTGGVGQETQYF.

CDR3 region: CASSVMSSDYEQYF. DNA for the CDR3: TGTGCCAGCAGCGTAATGTCTAGCGACTACGAGCAGTACTTC. The chain is built from TRBV9 and TRBJ2-7, with D possibly matching TRBD2 (6 bases). The CDR3 is 14 amino acids. V dropped 1 base and J dropped 3 bases, with 11 bases sitting between them. The V gene's germline CDR1 is SGDLS and CDR2 YYNGEE. The full variable domain, its missing parts supplied by reference TRBV9 and TRBJ2-7, is DSGVTQTPKHLITATGQRVTLRCSPRSGDLSVYWYQQSLDQGLQFLIQYYNGEERAKGNILERFSAQQFPDLHSELNLSSLELGDSALYFCASSVMSSDYEQYFGPGTRLTVT.

The CDR3 nucleotides read TGTGCCAGCAGCTTAACAGGGTATTCTTCGGTGCAAGAGACCCAGTACTTC. Translating it yields CASSLTGYSSVQETQYF. The chain uses TRBV7-2 and TRBJ2-5; D is possibly TRBD1 (6 bases). V dropped 2 bases and J dropped 2 bases, with 18 bases sitting between them. CDR3 length equals 17 residues. Germline CDR1 and CDR2: SGHTA and FQGNSA.

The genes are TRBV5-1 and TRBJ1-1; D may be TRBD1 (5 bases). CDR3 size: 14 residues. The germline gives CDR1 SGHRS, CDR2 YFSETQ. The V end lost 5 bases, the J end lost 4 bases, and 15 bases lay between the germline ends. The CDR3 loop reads CASRGQQAGTEAFF. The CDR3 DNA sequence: TGCGCCAGCAGGGGGCAGCAGGCTGGCACTGAAGCTTTCTTT.

This CDR3 is CASSYRGGETQYF. In DNA, the CDR3 is TGCGCCAGCAGCTACCGGGGGGGGGAGACCCAGTACTTC. V gene TRBV4-1 combines with J gene TRBJ2-5, with 8 bases matching TRBD2. V trimming: 5 bases; J trimming: 5 bases; junction bases outside the gene matches: 4. This CDR3 is built from 13 residues. Germline-derived CDR1 and CDR2 are MGHRA and YSYEKL.

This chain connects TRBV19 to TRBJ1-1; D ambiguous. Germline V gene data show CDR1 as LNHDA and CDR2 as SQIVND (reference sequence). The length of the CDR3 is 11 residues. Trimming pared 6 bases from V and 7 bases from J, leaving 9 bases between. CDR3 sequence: CASREDREAFF. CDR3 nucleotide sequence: TGTGCCAGTAGGGAGGATCGTGAAGCTTTCTTT.

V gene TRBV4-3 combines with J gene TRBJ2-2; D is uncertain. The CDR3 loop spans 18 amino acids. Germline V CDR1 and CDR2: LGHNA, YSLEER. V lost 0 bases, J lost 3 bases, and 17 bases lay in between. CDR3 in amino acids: CASSQEEGAVLYTGELFF. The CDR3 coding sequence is TGCGCCAGCAGCCAAGAAGAAGGAGCAGTTTTGTACACCGGGGAGCTGTTTTTT.

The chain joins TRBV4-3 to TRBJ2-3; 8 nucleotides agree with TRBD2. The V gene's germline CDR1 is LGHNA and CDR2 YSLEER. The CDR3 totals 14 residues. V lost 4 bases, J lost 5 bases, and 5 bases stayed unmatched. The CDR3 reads CASSPKAGGDTQYF. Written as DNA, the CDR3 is TGCGCCAGCAGCCCTAAGGCGGGAGGAGATACGCAGTATTTT.